Reported below is one T cell receptor (beta chain). It lacks a known antigen. Per-base qualities were not stored, and no clone one base away is much larger. The cohort comprised more than 550 healthy bone marrow donors. All cohort members were sampled while nominally healthy, although unrecorded immune exposures were likely present. The donor tested CMV seronegative, placing the donor among the 350 or so seronegative members of the cohort. Every donor gave a peripheral blood sample, and the peripheral blood mononuclear cells from that sample were used for TCR beta sequencing. The Qiagen DNeasy Blood Extraction Kit was used to extract genomic DNA from the blood cell samples. This specimen comes from a study of cytomegalovirus exposure and HLA in healthy donors (dated by TCRdb to 2015 to 2018). Regarding the research as a whole: In an earlier analysis of some 550 of the donors, approximately 260 Gb of sequence data and 100 million or so unique TCR beta sequences from 150 million to 200 million T cells were reported. Roughly 5 DR-DQ haplotypes were handled as single units for association and clustering, since linkage in the cohort was strong. Genome-wide SNP genotypes for about three fifths of the roughly 670 donors were used in a later genetic analysis, which treated that subset as a discovery cohort. In the later analysis, no new phenotypic data were used to find candidate immune exposures; instead, reliance was placed on TCR beta sequences and their occurrence across donors. All discovery cohort repertoires had been generated on a single sequencing platform. To predict cytomegalovirus infection status, the study brought together high-throughput TCR immunosequencing, statistical association of individual TCRs with disease status, and machine learning. Using immunosequencing, the study profiled T cell repertoires from fewer than 850 subjects and related those repertoires to cytomegalovirus serostatus. An earlier analysis of several hundred of the donors used high-throughput TCR beta sequencing to judge whether each TCR beta V gene segment behaved as functional or pseudogenic. Of the approximately 370 genotyped donors, approximately 80% were placed in the genetic ancestry cluster associated with self-reported Caucasian donors. HLA typing covered class I and class II loci at four-digit resolution. Along with the approximately 700-subject first cohort, a separate validation cohort of roughly 110 different subjects was used. Approximately 330 gigabases of sequencing data and 75 million to 85 million unique TCR sequences made up an early release that covered approximately 650 HLA-typed donors. Typing coverage differed by locus: A, B, C, DRB1 and DQB1 were typed in about 620-640 donors, DQA1 in approximately 520, DPA1 in 606, and DPB1 in about 450. Donor age, sex, ethnicity and CMV serostatus were compiled alongside the repertoire data. To study patterns of TCR occurrence, a later analysis re-analyzed previously published TCR beta repertoires from 700 or so donors and added high-resolution HLA genotyping. Among some 400 genotyped donors of the cohort, an average of around 240,000 unique TCR beta nucleotide sequences were sequenced per donor, roughly 20% of them non-productive. The study aimed to test whether signatures of past pathogen exposure could be identified by cataloging public T cell receptors. General findings and caveats noted by the study authors: Most TCR sequences were observed very rarely across donors, whereas some public TCRs were present in many individuals. Linkage disequilibrium might explain the correlated functional status among segregating V segments, but an unknown experimental factor could not be ruled out. Because some donors lacked HLA typing at each locus, the association tests relied only on the typed subset. A later genetic analysis reported fewer N-insertions in productive TCRs among donors in an Asian-associated ancestry cluster than the roughly 700-donor mean. This cohort had only TCR beta chains sequenced, and the lack of alpha or paired-chain data limited which features could be detected. Because counts were too low, about 15 rarely observed V segments, including chromosome 9 orphons, were left out of the earlier analysis of a few hundred of the donors. The study gave a list of under 200 TCR beta chains associated with cytomegalovirus. Specific HLA alleles were associated with over 15,000 TCR beta sequences at a false discovery rate of 0.05 in a later analysis. In a later genetic analysis, a missense DCLRE1C variant was associated with V-gene and J-gene trimming of TCR beta chains, and the association was replicated in an independent cohort. A later analysis reported that several top co-occurrence clusters appeared linked to parvovirus B19, influenza, CMV and Epstein-Barr virus. In vitro tests confirmed that three of the cytomegalovirus-associated TCR beta chains recognize cytomegalovirus antigens. Immune exposure information for the cohort was limited to CMV serostatus. In both the original and validation cohorts, the classifier was reported to diagnose cytomegalovirus status with high specificity and sensitivity. The authors suggested that the approach could potentially be extended to other disease states and immunological phenotypes. Compared with equally common non-associated chains, HLA-associated TCR beta chains in a later analysis were more clonally expanded and had lower generation probabilities. Broadly in line with IMGT annotations, most TCR beta V segments showed up in productive rearrangements about 90% or about 30% of the time in an earlier analysis of some 590 of the donors. A later analysis found that TCR association rates varied across HLA loci, with DRB1 alleles showing the most associated TCRs and HLA-C alleles the fewest. According to a later analysis, most CMV-associated TCR beta chains appeared to be HLA-restricted, and the HLA associations seemed to be driven largely by CMV exposure. Presence/absence analyses assumed roughly uniform sequencing depth across donors, an assumption that may not hold. The sequencing pipeline was judged likely to have produced a cluster of highly shared sequence variants as a technical artifact. A further reported finding was that TCR beta sequences accurately predicted the HLA-A and HLA-B alleles for most subjects in the first cohort. Some IMGT-functional V segments, including TRBV6-2 and TRBV6-3, could not be distinguished by the 87-base-pair reads and were therefore excluded. When HLA alleles, especially DR and DQ, strongly co-occurred, attributing TCR associations to individual alleles was difficult.

The protocol used for the library was the immunoSEQ multiplex PCR assay. For the multiplex PCR, a mixture combining 60 forward primers for TCR Vbeta segments and 13 reverse primers for TCR Jbeta segments was used. The CDR3 region of rearranged TCR beta genes was amplified from genomic DNA by a multiplex PCR assay. On the Illumina HiSeq System, the amplified TCR beta libraries were sequenced as 87-base-pair reads. Under the source paper's analysis protocol: A later analysis tallied 75 million to 85 million unique TCR beta chains across the 650 to 750 repertoires, and about 10 million of those chains were shared by two or more donors. Raw reads were error-corrected and collapsed into unique sequences with a nearest-neighbor algorithm that merged closely related sequences to remove PCR and sequencing errors. CDR3 sequences were aligned to IMGT reference sequences to assign V, D and J gene segments. For a sequence to be retained, at least a six-nucleotide match to both a V gene segment and a J gene segment was required. Rearrangements were classified as productive when the CDR3 lacked stop codons and remained in frame with V and J, and all other rearrangements were classified as non-productive. Following IMGT convention, CDR3 was defined as the stretch from the second conserved V-encoded cysteine up to the conserved J-encoded phenylalanine. Sequences without an unambiguous match to a single V gene segment were excluded from the earlier analysis of approximately 560 of the donors. In an earlier analysis of some 590 of the donors, a V segment was called functional when productive rearrangements were above 56.7%, and segregating when the standard deviation between donors exceeded 5%. A statistical classification framework was developed to diagnose cytomegalovirus status using the catalog of TCR beta chain sequences. A later analysis assigned V and J genes by comparing TCR nucleotide sequences with IMGT/GENE-DB human TR gene sequences. Using the TCRdist pipeline, a later analysis assigned CDR3 sequences along with most-parsimonious VDJ recombination scenarios. In a later analysis, each TCR beta chain was defined by its CDR3 amino acid sequence together with its V-gene family, and reads lacking a unique V-gene family were excluded. A later analysis removed several hundred highly shared, low-generation-probability nucleotide sequences to deal with suspected cross-contamination and a sequencing artifact. In a later analysis, a clonal expansion index was calculated for each public chain from normalized within-repertoire ranks of inferred template counts. In a later analysis, generation probabilities were computed with a VDJ recombination model fitted to out-of-frame rearrangements, and the resulting probabilities were checked against IGoR. In a later analysis, TCR-TCR, TCR-HLA and TCR-CMV co-occurrence was scored with hypergeometric tests, and a repertoire-size bias correction was applied to TCR pairs. To estimate false discovery rates, a later analysis permuted the HLA or CMV assignments 20 times. A later analysis grouped co-occurring TCRs with DBSCAN, adding TCRdist sequence similarity when clustering within HLA-allele-positive subsets. For co-occurrence clustering, repertoires with fewer than 30,000 or more than 120,000 public chains were excluded, along with about five repertoires with anomalous nucleotide sharing. What TCRdb holds here is the immuneACCESS table cut down to in-frame rearrangements. Part of the clones is not present; checked against another copy, under half of the missing clones reflect an unresolved V gene, and the others are unexplained. V and J calls and clone size are copied from that table; D and trimming were computed from the DNA. The sample has some 130,000 clones on record, 60% to 80% of them singletons. The ten top clones hold more than 0.95% of the sample.

The germline V gene specifies SNHLY as CDR1 and FYNNEI as CDR2. Relative to germline, V is 8 bases shorter and J is 7 bases shorter, with 20 bases between their ends. The CDR3 runs 15 residues from the cysteine to the phenylalanine. The DNA shown is the 45-base CDR3, in frame from base 1. The chain is made from TRBV2 and TRBJ2-2; confidence is insufficient to name the D gene. The sequence was obtained from a man aged 50 or older in good health and CMV-seronegative. The source material was PBMCs. CDR3 reads: CASLKSSQVVGELFF. The base sequence is TGTGCCAGCTTAAAGTCCTCCCAGGTGGTCGGGGAGCTGTTTTTT. With the portions outside the CDR3 filled from the reference TRBV2 and TRBJ2-2 genes, the complete variable region becomes EPEVTQTPSHQVTQMGQEVILRCVPISNHLYFYWYRQILGQKVEFLVSFYNNEISEKSEIFDDQFSVERPDGSNFTLKIRSTKLEDSAMYFCASLKSSQVVGELFFGEGSRLTVL.